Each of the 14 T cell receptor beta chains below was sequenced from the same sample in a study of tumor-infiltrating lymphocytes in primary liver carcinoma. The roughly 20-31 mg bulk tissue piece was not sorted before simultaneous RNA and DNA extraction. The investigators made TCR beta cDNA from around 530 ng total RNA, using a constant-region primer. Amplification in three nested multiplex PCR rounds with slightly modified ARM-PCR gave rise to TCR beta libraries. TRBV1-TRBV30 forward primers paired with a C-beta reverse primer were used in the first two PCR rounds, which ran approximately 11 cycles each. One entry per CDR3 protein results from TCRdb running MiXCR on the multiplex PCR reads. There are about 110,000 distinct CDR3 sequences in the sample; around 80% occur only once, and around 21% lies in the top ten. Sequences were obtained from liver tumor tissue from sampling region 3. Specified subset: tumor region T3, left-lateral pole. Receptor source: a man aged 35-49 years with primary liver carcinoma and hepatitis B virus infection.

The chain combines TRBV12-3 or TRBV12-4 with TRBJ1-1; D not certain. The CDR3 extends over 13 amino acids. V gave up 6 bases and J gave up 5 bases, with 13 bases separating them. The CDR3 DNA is TGTGCCAGCAGCGCCCCCATGGGGACTGAAGCTTTCTTT. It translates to CASSAPMGTEAFF.

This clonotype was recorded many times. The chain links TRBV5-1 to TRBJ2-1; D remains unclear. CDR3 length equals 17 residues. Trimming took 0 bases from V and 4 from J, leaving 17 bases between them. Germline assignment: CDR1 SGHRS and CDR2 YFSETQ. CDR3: CASSLEWGLLTYNEQFF. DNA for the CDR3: TGCGCCAGCAGCTTGGAGTGGGGTCTTCTGACTTACAATGAGCAGTTCTTC.

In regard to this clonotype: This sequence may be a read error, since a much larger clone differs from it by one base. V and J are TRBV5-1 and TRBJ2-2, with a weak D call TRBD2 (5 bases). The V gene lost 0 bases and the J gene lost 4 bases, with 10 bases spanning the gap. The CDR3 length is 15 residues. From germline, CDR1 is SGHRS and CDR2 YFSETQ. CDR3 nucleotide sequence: TGCGCCAGCAGCTTGGCCATTGGGAGCACCGGGGAGCTGTTTTTT. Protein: CASSLAIGSTGELFF.

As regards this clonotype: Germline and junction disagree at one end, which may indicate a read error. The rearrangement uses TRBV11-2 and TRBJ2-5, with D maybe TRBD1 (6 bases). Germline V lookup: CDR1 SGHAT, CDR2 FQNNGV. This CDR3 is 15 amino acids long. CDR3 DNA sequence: TGTGTCAGCAGCTCCCGGTCAGCCCCAGGGGTGGCCCAGTACTTC. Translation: CVSSSRSAPGVAQYF.

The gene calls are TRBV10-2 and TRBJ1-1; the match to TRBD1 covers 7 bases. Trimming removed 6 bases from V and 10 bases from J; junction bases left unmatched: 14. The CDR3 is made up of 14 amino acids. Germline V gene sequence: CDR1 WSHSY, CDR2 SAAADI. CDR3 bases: TGCGCCAGCAGGGGACAGCATTTGGAGGCTGTAGCTTTCTTT. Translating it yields CASRGQHLEAVAFF.

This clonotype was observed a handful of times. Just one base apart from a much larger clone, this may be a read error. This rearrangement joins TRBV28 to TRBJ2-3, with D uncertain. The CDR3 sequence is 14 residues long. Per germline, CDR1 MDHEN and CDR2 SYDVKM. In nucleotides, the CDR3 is TGTACCAGCAGCATCCCCAGCAGGCCGGATACGCAGTATTTT. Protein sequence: CTSSIPSRPDTQYF.

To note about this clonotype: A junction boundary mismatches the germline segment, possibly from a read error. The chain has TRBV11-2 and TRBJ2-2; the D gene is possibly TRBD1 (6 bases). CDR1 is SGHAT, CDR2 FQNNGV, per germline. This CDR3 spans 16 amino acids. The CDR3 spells CTSSLQGFSGARELFF. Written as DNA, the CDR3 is TGTACCAGTAGCTTGCAGGGGTTTTCAGGCGCCAGGGAGCTGTTTTTT.

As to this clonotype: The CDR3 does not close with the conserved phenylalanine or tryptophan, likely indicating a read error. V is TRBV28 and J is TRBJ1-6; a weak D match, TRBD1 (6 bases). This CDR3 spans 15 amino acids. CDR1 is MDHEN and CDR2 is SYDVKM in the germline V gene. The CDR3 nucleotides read TGTGCCAGCACTCCTACCACAGGGTGGTATTCAGCCCTCCACTTG. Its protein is CASTPTTGWYSALHL.

This CDR3 reads CASSQDIAGGLAEGSPQFF. The CDR3 region has the DNA TGTGCCAGCAGCCAAGATATAGCGGGTGGGCTAGCGGAAGGAAGCCCGCAGTTCTTC. The chain couples TRBV4-2 to TRBJ2-1; TRBD2 agrees at 7 bases. The CDR3 consists of 19 residues. Germline loops: CDR1 LGHNA, CDR2 YNFKEQ. V shed 0 bases and J 12 bases; nucleotides not matched to a gene: 23.

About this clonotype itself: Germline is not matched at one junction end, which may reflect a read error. The CDR3 region is CVSSLARAQRSQQPQHF. Here the CDR3 DNA reads TGCGTCAGCAGCTTGGCCCGCGCCCAGCGGAGTCAACAGCCCCAGCATTTT. The chain recombines TRBV5-1 with TRBJ1-5, with no clear D. Germline CDR1 SGHRS, CDR2 YFSETQ. The CDR3 runs to 17 residues.

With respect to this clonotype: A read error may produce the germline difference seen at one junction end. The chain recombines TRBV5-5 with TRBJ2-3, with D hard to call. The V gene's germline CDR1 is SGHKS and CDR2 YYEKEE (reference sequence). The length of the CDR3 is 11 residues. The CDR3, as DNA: TGTGCCAGTAGCTTTGGAGATATGCAGTATTTT. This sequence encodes CASSFGDMQYF. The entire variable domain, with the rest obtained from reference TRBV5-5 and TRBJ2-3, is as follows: DAGVTQSPTHLIKTRGQQVTLRCSPISGHKSVSWYQQVLGQGPQFIFQYYEKEERGRGNFPDRFSARQFPNYSSELNVNALLLGDSALYLCASSFGDMQYFGPGTRLTVL.

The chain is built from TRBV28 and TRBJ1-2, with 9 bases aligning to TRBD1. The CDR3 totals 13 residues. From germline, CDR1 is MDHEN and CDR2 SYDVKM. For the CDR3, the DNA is TGTGTCACCAGCCGACAGGGGGTAGAGGGCTACACCTTC. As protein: CVTSRQGVEGYTF.

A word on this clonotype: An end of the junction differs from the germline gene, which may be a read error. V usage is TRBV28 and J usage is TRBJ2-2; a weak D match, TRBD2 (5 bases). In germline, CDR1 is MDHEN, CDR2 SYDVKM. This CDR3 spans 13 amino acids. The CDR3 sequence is CVRSGLVHRGAVF. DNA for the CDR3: TGTGTTCGTAGTGGGTTAGTACACCGGGGAGCTGTTTTT.

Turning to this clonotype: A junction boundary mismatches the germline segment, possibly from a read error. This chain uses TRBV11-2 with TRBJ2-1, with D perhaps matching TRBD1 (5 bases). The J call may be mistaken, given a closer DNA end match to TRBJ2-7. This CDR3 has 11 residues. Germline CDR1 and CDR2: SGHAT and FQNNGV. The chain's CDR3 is CANSFDREQYF. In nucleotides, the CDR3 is TGTGCCAACAGCTTTGACAGAGAGCAGTACTTC.